The 10 T cell receptor beta chains listed next were all sequenced from one sample in a study of CD8+ T cells in alopecia areata (dated 2018 in TCRdb). Sample time point, as interpreted from the label and publication: around 28 days on oral tofacitinib. Sample treatment or condition, as interpreted from the label and publication: oral pan-JAK inhibitor, 5-10 mg twice daily. Libraries came from the immunoSEQ multiplex PCR assay. RNA was extracted from all samples and reverse transcribed into cDNA, which served as template for TCR sequencing. TCRdb mirrors the immuneACCESS table, restricted to in-frame sequences. Some clones are absent from its copies; in checked studies, under half trace to an unresolved V gene, and the reason for the others is unknown. The sample has 200,000 to 250,000 clones on record, around 66% of them singletons. The biggest ten clones account for 4% to 4.5% of the sample. The specimen was CD4+ T cells sorted from blood, collected at week 4, from a patient treated with tofacitinib. The receptors come from a human donor with alopecia areata.

The rearrangement uses TRBV29-1 and TRBJ2-2; unclear D gene. CDR1 and CDR2 from the germline V gene are SQVTM and ANQGSEA. CDR3 length: 14 amino acids. V lost 7 bases and J 0 bases, leaving 12 bases between the germline ends. The CDR3: CSAKGISNTGELFF. CDR3 DNA sequence: TGCAGCGCTAAAGGAATTTCGAACACCGGGGAGCTGTTTTTT.

This clone showed up just once. The chain combines TRBV29-1 with TRBJ2-2; 7 bases line up with TRBD1. Germline V CDR1 and CDR2: SQVTM, ANQGSEA. Unmatched junction bases numbered 7, after V lost 7 bases and J lost 2 bases. This CDR3 is built from 14 residues. CDR3 coding DNA: TGCAGCGGACGACAGGGAAGTAACACCGGGGAGCTGTTTTTT. It yields the protein CSGRQGSNTGELFF.

This clone was observed a single time. V usage is TRBV6-1 and J usage is TRBJ1-4; perhaps TRBD1 as D (5 bases). Trimming stripped 2 bases from V and 6 bases from J, with 16 bases between. The CDR3 runs to 16 residues. Germline V gene sequence: CDR1 MNHNS, CDR2 SASEGT. CDR3 region: CASSEWAAGRDEKLFF. The CDR3 bases are TGTGCCAGCAGTGAATGGGCTGCAGGGCGCGATGAAAAACTGTTTTTT.

The rearrangement links TRBV5-6 to TRBJ2-5, with 9 positions matching TRBD1. Germline CDR1 and CDR2: SGHDT and YYEEEE. The junction had 12 bases not matched to a gene; V was cut back by 4 bases and J by 5 bases. CDR3 size: 16 residues. The CDR3 sequence: CASSLRDRAFGETQYF. Written as DNA, the CDR3 is TGTGCCAGCAGCCTCCGGGACAGGGCTTTTGGGGAGACCCAGTACTTC.

The chain employs TRBV7-9 and TRBJ1-2; weak D call: TRBD1 (5 bases). CDR3 length: 12 amino acids. V was trimmed by 5 bases and J by 8 bases, leaving 12 bases between them. CDR1 is SEHNR, CDR2 FQNEAQ, per germline (reference sequence). The CDR3 bases are TGTGCCAGCAGCCCCCAGGGAGGGGGCTACACCTTC. Amino acids: CASSPQGGGYTF.

This clone came up once. This chain links TRBV5-6 with TRBJ2-1, with a possible D match to TRBD2 (5 bases). Trimming pared 4 bases from V and 4 bases from J, leaving 21 bases between. Germline V CDR1 and CDR2: SGHDT, YYEEEE. The CDR3 totals 17 residues. The CDR3 loop reads CASSQLTGPSGYNEQFF. The CDR3, as DNA: TGTGCCAGCAGCCAACTTACGGGCCCGTCGGGGTACAATGAGCAGTTCTTC.

This chain connects TRBV25-1 to TRBJ1-2, with unresolved D. Trimming took 4 bases from V and 8 from J, leaving 17 bases between them. The CDR3 has 14 residues. Germline V lookup: CDR1 MGHDK, CDR2 SYGVNS. CDR3: CASSGSRVRGGYTF. CDR3 sequence (DNA): TGTGCCAGCAGTGGGTCGCGGGTACGGGGAGGCTACACCTTC.

The V call is TRBV30, the J call TRBJ1-2; no definite D call. The germline gives CDR1 GTSNPN, CDR2 SVGIG (reference sequence). Trimming took off 4 bases at V and 4 bases at J, with 4 bases between the two ends. This CDR3 has 10 residues. CDR3 DNA: TGTGCCTGGAAGACCTATGGCTACACCTTC. This codes for CAWKTYGYTF. The whole variable domain, remainder taken from reference TRBV30 and TRBJ1-2, is SQTIHQWPATLVQPVGSPLSLECTVEGTSNPNLYWYRQAAGRGLQLLFYSVGIGQISSEVPQNLSASRPQDRQFILSSKKLLLSDSGFYLCAWKTYGYTFGSGTRLTVV.

V usage is TRBV9 and J usage is TRBJ2-4; the D gene could be TRBD1 or TRBD2 (6 bases each). V lost 4 bases and J 5 bases, leaving 25 bases between the germline ends. The CDR3 consists of 18 residues. Germline V gene sequence: CDR1 SGDLS, CDR2 YYNGEE. In DNA form, the CDR3 reads TGTGCCAGCAGCTCCCTGGGGGGCTCCATAAGCACCGAAAACATTCAGTACTTC. Translating it yields CASSSLGGSISTENIQYF.

The rearrangement links TRBV9 to TRBJ1-1; D uncertain. V was trimmed by 3 bases and J by 1 base, leaving 13 bases between them. Germline assignment: CDR1 SGDLS and CDR2 YYNGEE. The CDR3 contains 15 residues. The CDR3 sequence: CASSAHGLGNTEAFF. Here the CDR3 DNA reads TGTGCCAGCAGCGCCCACGGCTTGGGGAACACTGAAGCTTTCTTT.